Below are 2 T cell receptor beta chains sequenced from a single sample in a study of sequential checkpoint blockade in melanoma. As to treatment: randomized to nivolumab then ipilimumab (arm A) or the reverse (arm B). Produced via immunoSEQ multiplex PCR; TCRdb's table is partial and in-frame only. The sample records 25,000 to 30,000 clones, about 83% being singletons. This specimen was CD8+ T cells sorted from blood (inferred from file names), taken from a patient given nivolumab and ipilimumab in sequence. These receptors all stem from a human donor with melanoma.

The CDR3 nucleotides are TGCGCCAGCATTCAATCCGGGAGCTACGAGCAGTACTTC. This codes for CASIQSGSYEQYF. The chain joins TRBV10-2 to TRBJ2-7; tentative D call: TRBD2 (6 bases). Germline lookup yields CDR1 WSHSY and CDR2 SAAADI. Trimming took 7 bases from V and 3 from J, leaving 13 bases between them. The CDR3 is 13 amino acids.

The genes are TRBV7-6 and TRBJ2-3; D is undetermined. V dropped 0 bases and J dropped 2 bases, with 9 bases sitting between them. This CDR3 region has 15 residues. CDR1 and CDR2 from the germline V gene are SGHVS and FNYEAQ. CDR3: CASSLAAEPTDTQYF. For the CDR3, the DNA is TGTGCCAGCAGCTTAGCGGCTGAACCCACAGATACGCAGTATTTT. Using reference TRBV7-6 and TRBJ2-3 for the parts outside the CDR3, the full variable domain is GAGVSQSPRYKVTKRGQDVALRCDPISGHVSLYWYRQALGQGPEFLTYFNYEAQQDKSGLPNDRFSAERPEGSISTLTIQRTEQRDSAMYRCASSLAAEPTDTQYFGPGTRLTVL.